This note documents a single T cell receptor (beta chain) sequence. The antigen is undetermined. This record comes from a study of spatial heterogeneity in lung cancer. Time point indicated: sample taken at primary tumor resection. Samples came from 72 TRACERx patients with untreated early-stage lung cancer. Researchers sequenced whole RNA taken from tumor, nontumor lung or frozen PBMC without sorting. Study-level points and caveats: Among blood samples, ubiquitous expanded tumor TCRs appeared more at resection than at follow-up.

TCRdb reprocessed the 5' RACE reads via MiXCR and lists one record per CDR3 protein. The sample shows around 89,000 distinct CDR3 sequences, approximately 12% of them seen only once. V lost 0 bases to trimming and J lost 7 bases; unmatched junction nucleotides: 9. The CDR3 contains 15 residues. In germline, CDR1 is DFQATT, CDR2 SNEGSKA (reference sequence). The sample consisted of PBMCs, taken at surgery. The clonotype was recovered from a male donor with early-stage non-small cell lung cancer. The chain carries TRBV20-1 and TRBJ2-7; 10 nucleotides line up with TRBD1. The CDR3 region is CSARDGFGTGVEQYF. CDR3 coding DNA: TGCAGTGCTAGAGATGGATTCGGGACAGGGGTTGAGCAGTACTTC.